This record concerns one T cell receptor beta chain sequence. This record comes from a study of blood T cell repertoires in COVID-19. Whole-study context: Donors in the United States, Italy and Spain gave samples during acute or convalescent COVID-19. PBMCs, B-cell-depleted T cells, or T cells were the source of the cDNA or gDNA that made up the material.

TCRdb keeps only in-frame clones here, not all; method: immunoSEQ multiplex PCR. The sample has around 150,000 clones; about 79% are singletons. Study members were between about 18 and 89 years old and lived in approximately 25 US regions. Membership in each cohort depended on participant-reported clinical history. With 6 bases clipped from V and 5 bases from J, the junction kept 18 bases outside the gene matches. Germline-derived CDR1 and CDR2 are ENHRY and SYGVKD. The CDR3 totals 18 residues. Sequenced input: PBMCs or T cells enriched from blood (not recorded which). The V and J genes are TRBV10-3 and TRBJ2-5; 10 bases are a match to TRBD1. This TCR was sampled from a woman between 50 and 59 years old who had recovered from COVID-19. CDR3 in amino acids: CAIRGSTGTGEAGETQYF. The CDR3 region has the DNA TGTGCCATCAGAGGATCTACCGGGACAGGGGAGGCCGGCGAGACCCAGTACTTC.